This TCR beta chain stems from a study of early T cells in non-severe SARS-CoV-2 infection. This clonotype was seen more than once but under ten times. Attachment of unique molecular identifiers was made to individual cDNA molecules. MiXCR was run by TCRdb on the 5' RACE reads, yielding one entry per CDR3 protein. This table holds fewer than 85,000 distinct CDR3 sequences, 15% to 18% found once. The CDR3 has 12 amino acids. V lost 2 bases and J lost 6, with 9 bases in between. The germline CDR1 and CDR2 sequences are SGHRS and YFSETQ. Sequencing was carried out using whole blood. The clonotype comes from an adult who was a healthcare worker with PCR-confirmed SARS-CoV-2 infection or an uninfected control (not recorded which). The V and J genes are TRBV5-1 and TRBJ2-7; TRBD1 might be the D (7 bases). CDR3 protein: CASSFQGGEQYF. CDR3 nucleotides: TGCGCCAGCAGCTTCCAGGGGGGCGAGCAGTACTTC.